This T cell receptor (beta chain) originates from a study of cytomegalovirus exposure and HLA in healthy donors (dated by TCRdb to about 2017). Looking at the study overall: In an earlier analysis of fewer than 750 of the donors, 276 Gb of sequence data and some 100 million unique TCR beta sequences from 150 million to 200 million T cells were reported. An early release that covered fewer than 800 HLA-typed donors contained 250 to 350 gigabases of sequencing data and tens of millions of unique TCR sequences. The genetic ancestry cluster associated with self-reported Caucasian donors included around four fifths of the roughly 410 genotyped donors. The study was designed to test whether signatures of past pathogen exposure could be identified by cataloging public T cell receptors. The T cell repertoires of under 700 subjects were profiled by immunosequencing and related to cytomegalovirus serostatus. A separate validation cohort of over a hundred different subjects was used in addition to the roughly 700-subject first cohort. High-throughput TCR immunosequencing, statistical association of individual TCRs with disease status, and machine learning were combined to predict cytomegalovirus infection status. A later analysis re-examined previously published TCR beta repertoires from more than 550 donors and added high-resolution HLA genotyping to investigate patterns of TCR occurrence. In the later analysis, no new phenotypic data were used to find candidate immune exposures; instead, reliance was placed on TCR beta sequences and their occurrence across donors. In an earlier analysis of about 590 of the donors, high-throughput TCR beta sequencing was used to judge whether each TCR beta V gene segment behaved as functional or pseudogenic. Alongside the repertoire data, information on donor age, sex, ethnicity and CMV serostatus was compiled. A later genetic analysis used genome-wide SNP genotypes for 398 of the 666 donors, treating that subset as a discovery cohort. Every discovery cohort repertoire had been produced on one sequencing platform. HLA typing included class I and class II loci at four-digit resolution. The number of typed donors differed by locus: roughly 629-630 for A, B, C, DRB1 and DQB1; roughly 510 for DQA1; around 580 for DPA1; and about 450 for DPB1. Because of strong linkage in the cohort, five DR-DQ haplotypes were treated as single units for association and clustering. Among about 410 genotyped donors of the cohort, an average of around 240,000 unique TCR beta nucleotide sequences was sequenced per donor, of which about 18% were non-productive.

General study outcomes and caveats: According to a later analysis, TCR association rates differed among HLA loci, with DRB1 alleles showing the most associated TCRs and HLA-C alleles showing the fewest. The authors suggested that the approach could potentially be extended to other disease states and immunological phenotypes. HLA typing was unavailable for some donors at each locus, so association tests used only the typed subset. Assigning TCR associations to individual alleles was difficult when HLA alleles, especially DR and DQ, strongly co-occurred. In an earlier analysis of 587 of the donors, most TCR beta V segments were observed in productive rearrangements about 90% or about 30% of the time, broadly matching IMGT annotations. V-gene and J-gene trimming of TCR beta chains was associated with a missense DCLRE1C variant in a later genetic analysis, and the association was replicated in an independent cohort. Sequencing depth was assumed to be roughly uniform across donors in the presence/absence analyses, though that assumption may not hold. Correlated functional status among segregating V segments might reflect linkage disequilibrium, but an unknown experimental factor could not be ruled out. The study gave a list of around 170 TCR beta chains associated with cytomegalovirus. Across donors, most TCR sequences were observed very rarely, whereas some public TCRs were present in many individuals. A further reported finding was that TCR beta sequences accurately predicted the HLA-A and HLA-B alleles for most subjects in the first cohort. About 17 rarely observed V segments, including chromosome 9 orphons, were excluded from the earlier analysis of 550 to 700 of the donors because counts were too low. A cluster of highly shared sequence variants was judged likely to be a technical artifact of the sequencing pipeline. This cohort had only TCR beta chains sequenced, and the lack of alpha or paired-chain data limited which features could be detected. The classifier was reported to diagnose cytomegalovirus status with high specificity and sensitivity in both the original cohort and the validation cohort. Because the 87-base-pair reads could not distinguish some IMGT-functional V segments, including TRBV6-2 and TRBV6-3, those segments were excluded. For the cohort, immune exposure information was limited to CMV serostatus. Compared with the roughly 600-donor mean, donors in an Asian-associated ancestry cluster had fewer N-insertions in productive TCRs, according to a later genetic analysis. In a later analysis, HLA-associated TCR beta chains showed more clonal expansion and lower generation probabilities than non-associated chains that were equally common. A few of the identified cytomegalovirus-associated TCR beta chains were confirmed in vitro to be specific for cytomegalovirus antigens. A later analysis associated 15,000 to 20,000 TCR beta sequences with specific HLA alleles at a false discovery rate of 0.05. According to a later analysis, most CMV-associated TCR beta chains appeared to be HLA-restricted, and the HLA associations seemed to be driven largely by CMV exposure. According to a later analysis, parvovirus B19, influenza, CMV and Epstein-Barr virus appeared linked to several top co-occurrence clusters.

Counted from cysteine to phenylalanine, this CDR3 has 15 amino acids. CDR3 DNA only is kept here, 45 bases in frame from base 1. V ends up 0 bases short and J 5 bases short, with an unmatched junction base count of 3. CDR1 and CDR2 are read off the germline V gene as SGDLS and YYNGEE. In its sample, this clone was seen a few times. Its antigen target is currently unknown. Base-call qualities are not available, and no considerably larger clone is one nucleotide away. In total, over 600 healthy bone marrow donors made up the cohort. All cohort members were sampled while nominally healthy, although unrecorded immune exposures were likely present. The donor tested CMV seropositive and was one of the 289 seropositive cohort members. A peripheral blood sample was collected from each donor, and TCR beta sequencing was performed on peripheral blood mononuclear cells. Genomic DNA was extracted from the blood cell samples with the Qiagen DNeasy Blood Extraction Kit.

Receptors were amplified or captured by the immunoSEQ multiplex PCR assay. A mixture of 60 forward primers for TCR Vbeta segments and 13 reverse primers for TCR Jbeta segments was used in the multiplex PCR. Amplification of the CDR3 region of rearranged TCR beta genes was performed with a multiplex PCR assay on genomic DNA. The Illumina HiSeq System was used to sequence the amplified TCR beta libraries as 87-base-pair reads. Per the original workflow: A later analysis counted some 80 million unique TCR beta chains across the 650 to 700 repertoires, and 10 million to 12 million of these chains were shared by at least two donors. Raw reads were error-corrected and collapsed into unique sequences with a nearest-neighbor algorithm that merged closely related sequences to remove PCR and sequencing errors. V, D and J gene segments were assigned by aligning CDR3 sequences to IMGT reference sequences. For a sequence to be retained, a match of at least six nucleotides to both a V gene segment and a J gene segment was required. Rearrangements were classified as productive when the CDR3 lacked stop codons and remained in frame with V and J, and all other rearrangements were classified as non-productive. CDR3 was defined by IMGT convention, running from the second conserved V-encoded cysteine to the conserved J-encoded phenylalanine. The earlier analysis of more than 450 of the donors excluded sequences that lacked an unambiguous match to a single V gene segment. In an earlier analysis of 450 to 750 of the donors, a V segment was called functional when productive rearrangements were above 56.7%, and segregating when the standard deviation between donors exceeded 5%. A statistical classification framework was built for diagnosing cytomegalovirus status from the catalog of TCR beta chain sequences. In a later analysis, TCR nucleotide sequences were compared against IMGT/GENE-DB human TR gene sequences so that V and J genes could be assigned. The TCRdist pipeline was used in a later analysis to assign CDR3 sequences and most-parsimonious VDJ recombination scenarios. A later analysis defined each TCR beta chain by its CDR3 amino acid sequence plus V-gene family, and excluded reads lacking a unique V-gene family. A later analysis removed 550 to 700 highly shared, low-generation-probability nucleotide sequences to deal with suspected cross-contamination and a sequencing artifact. A later analysis calculated a clonal expansion index for each public chain from normalized within-repertoire ranks of inferred template counts. In a later analysis, generation probabilities were computed using a VDJ recombination model fitted to out-of-frame rearrangements, and the results were checked against IGoR. In a later analysis, TCR-TCR, TCR-HLA and TCR-CMV co-occurrence was scored with hypergeometric tests, and a repertoire-size bias correction was applied to TCR pairs. A later analysis estimated false discovery rates by permuting HLA or CMV assignments 20 times. In a later analysis, co-occurring TCRs were grouped using DBSCAN, and TCRdist sequence similarity was added for clustering within HLA-allele-positive subsets. For co-occurrence clustering, repertoires with fewer than 30,000 or more than 120,000 public chains were excluded, along with about five repertoires with anomalous nucleotide sharing. The source is immuneACCESS, and TCRdb retained only in-frame sequences with V and J called. Part of the clones is not carried over; for the studies checked, unresolved V genes explain less than half of this, and the remainder is unexplained. The V and J calls and clone size were taken over from that table, and D and trimming were inferred from the DNA. This sample is represented by a few hundred thousand clones; 77% of them were singletons. The biggest ten clones account for around 2.9% of the sample.

The specimen was PBMCs. The clonotype originates from an older woman in good health and CMV-seropositive. The chain joins TRBV9 to TRBJ2-1; the junction holds 9 bases that match TRBD2. The CDR3 protein: CASSVGGRAHNEQFF. The DNA is as follows: TGTGCCAGCAGCGTAGGCGGGAGGGCCCACAATGAGCAGTTCTTC.